Sequencing of this T cell receptor (beta chain) was carried out in a study of spatial heterogeneity in lung cancer. This clonotype has more than one count but fewer than ten. The CDR3 contains 14 residues. V was pared by 4 bases and J by 1 base, with 7 bases between. Germline V lookup: CDR1 SGHTA, CDR2 FQGNSA. Each CDR3 protein gets one entry after TCRdb re-called the 5' RACE reads with MiXCR. The sample lists about 87,000 distinct CDR3 sequences; just under 20% were seen once. Time point denoted: blood at routine non-recurrence follow-up after resection. Sequencing was performed on PBMCs, taken at follow-up. The sequence was obtained from a male donor with early-stage non-small cell lung cancer. The chain couples TRBV7-2 to TRBJ2-2; D call uncertain. The CDR3: CASSSRRNTGELFF. The CDR3 coding sequence is TGTGCCAGCAGCTCCCGTCGGAACACCGGGGAGCTGTTTTTT.